What follows are 19 T cell receptor beta chains derived from one specimen sequenced in a study of blood T cells in healthy people across ages. Primed by a sample-barcoded 5' primer and a J-beta primer mix, a second PCR proceeded for 7 to 11 cycles. TCRdb re-analysed the 5' RACE reads in MiXCR, keeping a single row per CDR3 protein. The table shows fewer than 900,000 distinct CDR3 sequences, with roughly 49% occurring only once. Sequences were obtained from blood. The receptors originated from a woman in her fifties or sixties in good health.

The chain couples TRBV14 to TRBJ2-5; 12 positions agree with TRBD2. The trim removed 4 bases at V and 11 bases at J, leaving 11 bases unmatched. The CDR3 covers 15 residues. Per the germline V gene, CDR1 is SGHDN and CDR2 is FVKESK. The CDR3 DNA sequence: TGTGCCAGCAGCCCGCGACTAGCGGGAGCCCATGAGCAGTACTTC. Translating it yields CASSPRLAGAHEQYF.

This clonotype was observed at least ten times. The chain is built from TRBV29-1 and TRBJ2-5; perhaps TRBD1 as D (7 bases). There are 12 residues in the CDR3. V lost 7 bases, J lost 4 bases, and 13 bases lay in between. In germline, CDR1 is SQVTM, CDR2 ANQGSEA. The DNA of the CDR3 is TGCAGCGCCCGACAGGGAGGAGAGACCCAGTACTTC. Protein sequence: CSARQGGETQYF.

The chain has TRBV2 and TRBJ2-3; D call uncertain. The CDR3 contains 14 residues. The germline V gene has CDR1 SNHLY and CDR2 FYNNEI. Trimming stripped 4 bases from V and 2 bases from J, with 10 bases between. CDR3 DNA sequence: TGTGCCAGCAGTGGGATGACTGCCACAGATACGCAGTATTTT. It translates to CASSGMTATDTQYF.

The chain is built from TRBV29-1 and TRBJ2-2, with a possible D match to TRBD1 (5 bases). Germline V gene data show CDR1 as SQVTM and CDR2 as ANQGSEA. This CDR3 comprises 15 residues. V lost 2 bases, J lost 1 base, and 11 bases lay in between. This chain's CDR3 is CSVEFGRENTGELFF. The CDR3 region has the DNA TGCAGCGTTGAATTCGGCAGGGAGAACACCGGGGAGCTGTTTTTT.

The V call is TRBV11-2, the J call TRBJ2-2, with 11 bases identical to TRBD1. Germline assignment: CDR1 SGHAT and CDR2 FQNNGV. The CDR3 covers 14 residues. J was trimmed by 7 bases and V by 7 bases; bases with no gene match: 5. This CDR3 reads CASIRTGGIGELFF. CDR3 nucleotides: TGTGCCAGCATCCGGACAGGGGGCATCGGGGAGCTGTTTTTT. Combining the CDR3 with reference TRBV11-2 and TRBJ2-2 gives the whole variable domain EAGVAQSPRYKIIEKRQSVAFWCNPISGHATLYWYQQILGQGPKLLIQFQNNGVVDDSQLPKDRFSAERLKGVDSTLKIQPAKLEDSAVYLCASIRTGGIGELFFGEGSRLTVL.

The chain joins TRBV2 to TRBJ2-1; TRBD2 agrees at 7 bases. The CDR3 runs 13 residues. V trimming: 6 bases; J trimming: 5 bases; junction bases outside the gene matches: 4. Germline CDR1 reads SNHLY; CDR2 reads FYNNEI. CDR3 nucleotides: TGTGCCAGCAGCACTAGCGCGAACAATGAGCAGTTCTTC. This gives the protein CASSTSANNEQFF.

The chain is built from TRBV7-2 and TRBJ2-6; TRBD1 might be the D (5 bases). V was cut by 4 bases and J by 2 bases, with 12 bases left in between. The length of the CDR3 is 16 residues. Germline V gives CDR1 SGHTA, CDR2 FQGNSA. The CDR3 DNA follows: TGTGCCAGCAGCTGGGGAACAGGTCCTGGGGCCAACGTCCTGACTTTC. This codes for CASSWGTGPGANVLTF.

This rearrangement joins TRBV20-1 to TRBJ2-7; 8 bases fit TRBD2. V lost 0 bases to trimming and J lost 7 bases; unmatched junction nucleotides: 17. CDR1 is DFQATT and CDR2 is SNEGSKA in the germline V gene (reference sequence). This CDR3 has 17 residues. The CDR3 spells CSARDREGHHSYNEQYF. For the CDR3, the DNA is TGCAGTGCTAGAGACCGGGAGGGCCACCATTCCTACAATGAGCAGTACTTC.

V is TRBV5-1 and J is TRBJ2-3; tentatively, D is TRBD2 (6 bases). The CDR3 has 14 residues. The germline V gene encodes CDR1 SGHRS and CDR2 YFSETQ. Trimming removed 0 bases from V and 7 bases from J, with 12 bases in between. This chain's CDR3 is CASSLGGSGYTQYF. The CDR3 coding sequence is TGCGCCAGCAGCTTGGGGGGTAGCGGTTATACGCAGTATTTT.

This clonotype was picked up a small number of times. The chain combines TRBV5-1 with TRBJ2-7, with D unresolved. CDR1 is SGHRS and CDR2 is YFSETQ in the germline V gene. This CDR3 region has 13 residues. V dropped 0 bases and J dropped 5 bases, with 9 bases sitting between them. The CDR3 is CASSLAPANEQYF. CDR3 DNA sequence: TGCGCCAGCAGCTTGGCCCCCGCTAACGAGCAGTACTTC.

This chain uses TRBV4-3 with TRBJ2-7; 9 bases fit TRBD2. CDR3 size: 15 residues. Germline-derived CDR1 and CDR2 are LGHNA and YSLEER. With 1 base clipped from V and 7 bases from J, the junction kept 8 bases outside the gene matches. CDR3 DNA sequence: TGCGCCAGCAGCCAAGGAGTAGCGGGAGTGAATGAGCAGTACTTC. The encoded protein is CASSQGVAGVNEQYF.

The V gene is TRBV6-5, the J gene TRBJ2-1; a possible D gene is TRBD2 (5 bases). Per the germline V gene, CDR1 is MNHEY and CDR2 is SVGAGI. Trimming cost V 7 bases and J 0 bases, with 10 bases left between them. The CDR3 extends over 14 amino acids. The CDR3, as DNA: TGTGCCAGCATGCGGGCGAGCTCCTACAATGAGCAGTTCTTC. Its translation: CASMRASSYNEQFF.

The sample holds many counts of this clonotype. The chain couples TRBV7-2 to TRBJ1-6; a weak D match, TRBD1 (5 bases). Germline V gene sequence: CDR1 SGHTA, CDR2 FQGNSA. This CDR3 comprises 14 residues. V was trimmed by 3 bases and J by 5 bases, leaving 8 bases between them. CDR3 coding DNA: TGTGCCAGCAGCTTGGGGGGGAATAATTCACCCCTCCACTTT. This translates into CASSLGGNNSPLHF.

The V call is TRBV3-1, the J call TRBJ2-1, with 8 positions matching TRBD2. Germline V gene sequence: CDR1 LGHDT, CDR2 YNNKEL (reference sequence). This CDR3 has 15 amino acids. Trimming took 2 bases from V and 7 from J; bases not matched to a gene: 7. Here the CDR3 reads CASSQMTSGGNEQFF. The CDR3, as DNA: TGTGCCAGCAGCCAAATGACGAGCGGGGGTAATGAGCAGTTCTTC.

DNA of the CDR3: TGTGCCAGCAGCTACTTGTCGGCACAGTTCTTC. Translating it yields CASSYLSAQFF. This chain connects TRBV12-3 or TRBV12-4 to TRBJ2-1; D is unclear. The V end lost 6 bases, the J end lost 13 bases, and 13 bases lay between the germline ends. The CDR3 consists of 11 residues.

The rearrangement joins TRBV7-3 to TRBJ2-5; maybe TRBD1 (5 bases). Germline assignment: CDR1 SGHTA and CDR2 FQGTGA. The V end lost 1 base, the J end lost 6 bases, and 9 bases lay between the germline ends. The CDR3 runs 13 residues. CDR3 amino acids: CASSLNRQKTQYF. In DNA form, the CDR3 reads TGTGCCAGCAGCTTAAATAGACAGAAGACCCAGTACTTC.

V and J are TRBV10-3 and TRBJ1-2, with 7 bases matching TRBD1. The CDR3 has 14 amino acids. V shed 10 bases and J 8 bases; nucleotides not matched to a gene: 16. Germline assignment: CDR1 ENHRY and CDR2 SYGVKD. CDR3 sequence: CATAPLSTGKGYTF. CDR3 nucleotide sequence: TGTGCCACCGCCCCCCTTTCGACAGGGAAGGGCTACACCTTC.

V and J are TRBV28 and TRBJ1-5, with D possibly matching TRBD1 (6 bases). In germline, CDR1 is MDHEN, CDR2 SYDVKM. V lost 6 bases and J lost 6, with 18 bases in between. The CDR3 contains 15 residues. The CDR3 sequence: CASRPSGGNGQPQHF. CDR3 DNA sequence: TGTGCCAGCAGGCCCTCGGGGGGCAATGGTCAGCCCCAGCATTTT.

This clonotype was seen more than once but under ten times. The chain joins TRBV7-2 to TRBJ2-3; TRBD1 might be the D (7 bases). V was pared by 0 bases and J by 5 bases, with 12 bases between. CDR1 is SGHTA and CDR2 is FQGNSA in the germline V gene. This CDR3 comprises 15 residues. The CDR3 reads CASSLAGGGRDTQYF. The CDR3 DNA is TGTGCCAGCAGCTTAGCAGGAGGGGGCAGAGATACGCAGTATTTT.